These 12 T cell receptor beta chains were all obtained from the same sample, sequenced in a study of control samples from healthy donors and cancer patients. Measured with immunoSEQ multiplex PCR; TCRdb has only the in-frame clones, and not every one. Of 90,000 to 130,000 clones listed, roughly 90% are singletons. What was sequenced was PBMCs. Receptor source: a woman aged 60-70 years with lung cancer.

CDR3 in amino acids: CASSSPGQGIRLSTDTQYF. For the CDR3, the DNA is TGCGCCAGCAGCTCCCCGGGACAGGGCATCCGATTGAGCACAGATACGCAGTATTTT. The chain has TRBV5-1 and TRBJ2-3, with TRBD1 identical over 9 bases. The germline V gene encodes CDR1 SGHRS and CDR2 YFSETQ. J gave up 0 bases and V 3 bases, and 14 bases lay outside the gene matches. This CDR3 is built from 19 residues.

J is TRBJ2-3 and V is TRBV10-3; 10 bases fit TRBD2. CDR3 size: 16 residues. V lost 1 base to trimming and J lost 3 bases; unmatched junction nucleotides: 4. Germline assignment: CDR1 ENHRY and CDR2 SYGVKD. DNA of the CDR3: TGTGCCATCAGTGAGTTCGTAGCGGGGGGAACAGATACGCAGTATTTT. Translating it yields CAISEFVAGGTDTQYF.

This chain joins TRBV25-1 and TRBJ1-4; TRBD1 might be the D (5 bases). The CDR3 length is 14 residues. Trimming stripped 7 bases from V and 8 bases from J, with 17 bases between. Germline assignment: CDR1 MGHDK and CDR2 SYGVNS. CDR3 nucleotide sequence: TGTGCCAGCACCAATACAGGTGGTGTCGAAAAACTGTTTTTT. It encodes CASTNTGGVEKLFF.

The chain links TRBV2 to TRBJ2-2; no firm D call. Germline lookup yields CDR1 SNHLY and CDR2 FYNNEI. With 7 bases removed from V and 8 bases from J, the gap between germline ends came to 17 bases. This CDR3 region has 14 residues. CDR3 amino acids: CASMVETLGGELFF. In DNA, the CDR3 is TGTGCCAGCATGGTCGAGACCTTAGGGGGGGAGCTGTTTTTT.

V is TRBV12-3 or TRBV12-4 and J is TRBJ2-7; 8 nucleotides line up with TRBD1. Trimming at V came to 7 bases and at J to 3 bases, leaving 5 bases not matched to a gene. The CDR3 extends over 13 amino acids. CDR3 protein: CASTSGQGYEQYF. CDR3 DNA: TGTGCCAGCACGTCCGGACAGGGCTACGAGCAGTACTTC.

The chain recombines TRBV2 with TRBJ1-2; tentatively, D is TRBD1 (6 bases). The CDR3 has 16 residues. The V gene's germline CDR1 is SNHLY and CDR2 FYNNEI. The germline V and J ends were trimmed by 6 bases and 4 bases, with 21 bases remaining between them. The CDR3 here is CASRKSGVVGVYGYTF. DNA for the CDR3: TGTGCCAGCAGGAAATCAGGGGTTGTGGGCGTCTATGGCTACACCTTC.

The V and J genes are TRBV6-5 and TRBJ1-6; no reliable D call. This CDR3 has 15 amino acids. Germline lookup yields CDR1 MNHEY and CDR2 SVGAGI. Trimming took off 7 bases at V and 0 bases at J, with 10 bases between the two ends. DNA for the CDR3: TGTGCCAGCAAGGACCCAAGCTCCTATAATTCACCCCTCCACTTT. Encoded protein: CASKDPSSYNSPLHF.

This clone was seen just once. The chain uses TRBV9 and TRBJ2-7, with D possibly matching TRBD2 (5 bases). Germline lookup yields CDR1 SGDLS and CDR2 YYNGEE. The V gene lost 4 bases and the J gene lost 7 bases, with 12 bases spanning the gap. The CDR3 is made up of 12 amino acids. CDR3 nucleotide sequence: TGTGCCAGCAGCTCTCGAACGGGAGAGCAGTACTTC. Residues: CASSSRTGEQYF.

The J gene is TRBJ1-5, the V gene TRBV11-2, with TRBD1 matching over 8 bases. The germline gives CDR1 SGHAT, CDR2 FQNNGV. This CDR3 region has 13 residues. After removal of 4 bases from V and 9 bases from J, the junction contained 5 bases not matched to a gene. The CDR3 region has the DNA TGTGCCAGCAGCTCGGACAGGGTGGGGCCCCAGCATTTT. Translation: CASSSDRVGPQHF.

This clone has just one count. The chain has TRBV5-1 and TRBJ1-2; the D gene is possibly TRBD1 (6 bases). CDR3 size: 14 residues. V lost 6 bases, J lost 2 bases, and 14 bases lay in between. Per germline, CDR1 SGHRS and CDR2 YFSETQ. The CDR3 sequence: CASNRDSTNYGYTF. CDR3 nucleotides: TGCGCCAGCAACAGGGACTCCACGAACTATGGCTACACCTTC.

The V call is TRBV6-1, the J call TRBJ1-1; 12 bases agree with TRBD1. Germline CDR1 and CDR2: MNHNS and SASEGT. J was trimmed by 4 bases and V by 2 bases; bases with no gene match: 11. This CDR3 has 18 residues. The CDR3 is CASSEIHGGTGGGTEAFF. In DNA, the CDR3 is TGTGCCAGCAGTGAAATACACGGGGGGACAGGGGGCGGCACTGAAGCTTTCTTT.

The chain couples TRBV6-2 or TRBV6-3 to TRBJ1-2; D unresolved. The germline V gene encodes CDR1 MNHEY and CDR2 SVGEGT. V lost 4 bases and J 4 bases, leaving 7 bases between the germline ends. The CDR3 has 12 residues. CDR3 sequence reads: CASSFQSYGYTF. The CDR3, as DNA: TGTGCCAGCAGTTTTCAGAGCTATGGCTACACCTTC.